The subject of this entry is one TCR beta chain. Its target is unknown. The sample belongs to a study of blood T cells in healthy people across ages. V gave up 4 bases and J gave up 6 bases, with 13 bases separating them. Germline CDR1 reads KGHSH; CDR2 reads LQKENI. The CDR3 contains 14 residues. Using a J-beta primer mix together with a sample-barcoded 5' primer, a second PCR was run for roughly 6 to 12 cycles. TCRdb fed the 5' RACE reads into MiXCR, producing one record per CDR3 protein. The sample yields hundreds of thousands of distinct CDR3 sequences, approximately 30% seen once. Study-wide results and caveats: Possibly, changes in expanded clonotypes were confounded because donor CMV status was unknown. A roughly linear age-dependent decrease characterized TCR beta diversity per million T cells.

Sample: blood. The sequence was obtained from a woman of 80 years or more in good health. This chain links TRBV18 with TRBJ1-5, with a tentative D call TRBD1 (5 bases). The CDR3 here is CASSRSGDGQPQHF. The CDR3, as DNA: TGTGCCAGCTCACGGTCGGGGGACGGTCAGCCCCAGCATTTT.